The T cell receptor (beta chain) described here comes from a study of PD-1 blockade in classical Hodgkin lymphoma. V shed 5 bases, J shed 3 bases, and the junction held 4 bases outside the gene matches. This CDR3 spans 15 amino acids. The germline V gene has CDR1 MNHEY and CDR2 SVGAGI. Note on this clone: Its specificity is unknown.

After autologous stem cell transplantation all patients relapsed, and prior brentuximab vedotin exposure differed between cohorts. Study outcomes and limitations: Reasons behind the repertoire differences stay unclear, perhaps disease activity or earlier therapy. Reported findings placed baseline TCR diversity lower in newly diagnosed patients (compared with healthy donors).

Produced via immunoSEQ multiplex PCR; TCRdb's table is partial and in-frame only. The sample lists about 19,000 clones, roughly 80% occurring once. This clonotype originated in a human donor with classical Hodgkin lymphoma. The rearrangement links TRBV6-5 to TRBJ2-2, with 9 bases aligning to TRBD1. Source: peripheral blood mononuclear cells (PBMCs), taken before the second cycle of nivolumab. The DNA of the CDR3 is TGTGCCAGCAGTACCGGGACAGGGTACACCGGGGAGCTGTTTTTT. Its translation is CASSTGTGYTGELFF.